These T cell receptor beta chains were read from a single sample in a study of identical twins. MiXCR, applied by TCRdb to the 5' RACE reads, yields one record per CDR3 protein. The sample consists of approximately 1.8 million distinct CDR3 sequences, less than 35% of them appearing once. The sample consisted of cord blood. The receptor set was obtained from a newborn girl in good health. Each CDR3 is given with its conserved first and last residue. A D gene is named only where the DNA matches it firmly. Size tells how often a clone was seen (once, few, many) or the class of an expanded clone, and some rows leave it out.

v_call: TRBV9
j_call: TRBJ2-5
d_call: NA
clone_size: few
cdr3_aa: CASSVARGHGTQYF
cdr3_nt: TGTGCCAGCAGCGTAGCTCGGGGGCATGGGACCCAGTACTTC

v_call: TRBV7-9
j_call: TRBJ2-2
d_call: NA
clone_size: few
cdr3_aa: CASSRLANTGELFF
cdr3_nt: TGTGCCAGCAGTCGACTAGCGAACACCGGGGAGCTGTTTTTT

v_call: TRBV2
j_call: TRBJ2-5
d_call: NA
clone_size: few
cdr3_aa: CASSEDPLEETQYF
cdr3_nt: TGTGCCAGCAGTGAAGATCCCCTTGAAGAGACCCAGTACTTC

v_call: TRBV10-2
j_call: TRBJ2-1
d_call: NA
clone_size: NA
cdr3_aa: CASSEGAGEQFF
cdr3_nt: TGCGCCAGCAGTGAGGGGGCGGGTGAGCAGTTCTTC

v_call: TRBV3-1
j_call: TRBJ2-5
d_call: NA
clone_size: NA
cdr3_aa: CASSLLSQQETQYF
cdr3_nt: TGTGCCAGCAGCCTCCTCTCGCAGCAAGAGACCCAGTACTTC

v_call: TRBV12-3/TRBV12-4
j_call: TRBJ2-6
d_call: NA
clone_size: NA
cdr3_aa: CSSSFLDSMAGANVLTF
cdr3_nt: TGTTCCAGCAGTTTTCTGGACAGCATGGCTGGGGCCAACGTCCTGACTTTC

v_call: TRBV10-3
j_call: TRBJ1-2
d_call: NA
clone_size: many
cdr3_aa: CAISAHFFAPNYGYTF
cdr3_nt: TGTGCCATCAGTGCCCATTTTTTCGCCCCTAACTATGGCTACACCTTC

v_call: TRBV27
j_call: TRBJ1-2
d_call: TRBD1
clone_size: NA
cdr3_aa: CASRSTGRIYGYTF
cdr3_nt: TGTGCCAGCCGATCGACAGGGAGGATCTATGGCTACACCTTC

v_call: TRBV29-1
j_call: TRBJ2-7
d_call: TRBD2
clone_size: few
cdr3_aa: CSVGNRGRHRDNEQYF
cdr3_nt: TGCAGCGTTGGGAATCGCGGGAGGCACCGTGACAATGAGCAGTACTTC

v_call: TRBV20-1
j_call: TRBJ1-2
d_call: TRBD1
clone_size: NA
cdr3_aa: CSAEYEDRETYGYTF
cdr3_nt: TGCAGTGCCGAGTACGAAGACAGGGAAACCTATGGCTACACCTTC

v_call: TRBV28
j_call: TRBJ2-5
d_call: TRBD2
clone_size: NA
cdr3_aa: CASNIAGAGETQYF
cdr3_nt: TGTGCCAGCAACATAGCGGGAGCAGGGGAGACCCAGTACTTC

v_call: TRBV9
j_call: TRBJ2-7
d_call: TRBD2
clone_size: few
cdr3_aa: CASSVDSGRYEQYF
cdr3_nt: TGTGCCAGCAGCGTAGACAGCGGGAGGTACGAGCAGTACTTC

v_call: TRBV2
j_call: TRBJ1-4
d_call: TRBD1
clone_size: few
cdr3_aa: CASRGDRGREKLFF
cdr3_nt: TGTGCCAGCCGTGGGGACAGGGGGCGTGAAAAACTGTTTTTT

v_call: TRBV4-1
j_call: TRBJ2-6
d_call: NA
clone_size: few
cdr3_aa: CASSQKAGANVLTF
cdr3_nt: TGCGCCAGCAGCCAAAAGGCTGGGGCCAACGTCCTGACTTTC

v_call: TRBV25-1
j_call: TRBJ2-1
d_call: NA
clone_size: many
cdr3_aa: CASSDRRWNEQFF
cdr3_nt: TGTGCCAGCAGTGACCGGAGATGGAATGAGCAGTTCTTC

v_call: TRBV20-1
j_call: TRBJ2-7
d_call: NA
clone_size: few
cdr3_aa: CSAAKPGRNYEQYF
cdr3_nt: TGCAGTGCTGCGAAACCTGGGAGAAACTACGAGCAGTACTTC

v_call: TRBV7-2
j_call: TRBJ2-7
d_call: TRBD2
clone_size: few
cdr3_aa: CASSLTSGLARYF
cdr3_nt: TGTGCCAGCAGCCTAACTTCCGGACTAGCGAGGTACTTC

v_call: TRBV12-3/TRBV12-4
j_call: TRBJ2-7
d_call: TRBD2
clone_size: NA
cdr3_aa: CACSLVAGADEQYF
cdr3_nt: TGTGCCTGCAGTTTAGTGGCGGGAGCTGACGAGCAGTACTTC

v_call: TRBV20-1
j_call: TRBJ2-1
d_call: NA
clone_size: few
cdr3_aa: CSAPPGGPSYNEQFF
cdr3_nt: TGCAGTGCCCCACCCGGGGGTCCCTCCTACAATGAGCAGTTCTTC

v_call: TRBV15
j_call: TRBJ1-4
d_call: NA
clone_size: NA
cdr3_aa: CATSRDQGTATNEKLFF
cdr3_nt: TGTGCCACCAGCAGAGATCAAGGGACTGCAACTAATGAAAAACTGTTTTTT

v_call: TRBV7-2
j_call: TRBJ2-3
d_call: NA
clone_size: few
cdr3_aa: CASSQWGHPTSTDTQYF
cdr3_nt: TGTGCCAGCAGCCAATGGGGACACCCTACGAGCACAGATACGCAGTATTTT

v_call: TRBV29-1
j_call: TRBJ2-2
d_call: NA
clone_size: NA
cdr3_aa: CSAAPDLNTGELFF
cdr3_nt: TGCAGCGCTGCCCCGGACCTGAACACCGGGGAGCTGTTTTTT

v_call: TRBV6-6
j_call: TRBJ2-7
d_call: NA
clone_size: few
cdr3_aa: CASSSFLRDEQYF
cdr3_nt: TGTGCCAGCAGTTCTTTTCTACGCGACGAGCAGTACTTC

v_call: TRBV6-6
j_call: TRBJ2-3
d_call: NA
clone_size: many
cdr3_aa: CASSYSPGGTDTQYF
cdr3_nt: TGTGCCAGCAGTTACTCCCCAGGGGGCACAGATACGCAGTATTTT

v_call: TRBV20-1
j_call: TRBJ2-1
d_call: TRBD2
clone_size: few
cdr3_aa: CSASTTSGYNEQFF
cdr3_nt: TGCAGTGCTAGCACGACTAGCGGTTACAATGAGCAGTTCTTC

v_call: TRBV28
j_call: TRBJ2-3
d_call: TRBD2
clone_size: once
cdr3_aa: CASSSRTSPNTDTHYF
cdr3_nt: TGTGCCAGCAGTTCCAGGACTAGCCCGAACACAGATACGCACTATTTT

v_call: TRBV20-1
j_call: TRBJ2-7
d_call: NA
clone_size: few
cdr3_aa: CSARKDSHEQYF
cdr3_nt: TGCAGTGCCAGAAAGGACAGTCACGAGCAGTACTTC

v_call: TRBV27
j_call: TRBJ2-1
d_call: NA
clone_size: few
cdr3_aa: CASSPPAGGHNEQFF
cdr3_nt: TGTGCCAGCAGCCCCCCCGCAGGGGGGCACAATGAGCAGTTCTTC

v_call: TRBV5-1
j_call: TRBJ2-1
d_call: TRBD2
clone_size: few
cdr3_aa: CASSLRLAGELYNEQFF
cdr3_nt: TGCGCCAGCAGCTTGCGGCTAGCGGGGGAACTTTACAATGAGCAGTTCTTC

v_call: TRBV12-3/TRBV12-4
j_call: TRBJ2-7
d_call: TRBD2
clone_size: many
cdr3_aa: CASRQLAGGEQYF
cdr3_nt: TGTGCCAGCAGACAACTAGCGGGAGGGGAGCAGTACTTC

v_call: TRBV28
j_call: TRBJ2-7
d_call: NA
clone_size: once
cdr3_aa: CASSSPDAYEQYF
cdr3_nt: TGTGCCAGCAGTTCCCCGGACGCCTACGAGCAGTACTTC

v_call: TRBV5-1
j_call: TRBJ2-3
d_call: TRBD1
clone_size: few
cdr3_aa: CASSLVRQGDTSTDTQYF
cdr3_nt: TGCGCCAGCAGCTTGGTGCGACAGGGGGATACTAGCACAGATACGCAGTATTTT

v_call: TRBV5-1
j_call: TRBJ2-7
d_call: TRBD2
clone_size: NA
cdr3_aa: CASSSERLAIHNEQYF
cdr3_nt: TGCGCCAGCAGCTCGGAGAGACTAGCGATCCACAATGAGCAGTACTTC

v_call: TRBV10-3
j_call: TRBJ1-1
d_call: NA
clone_size: NA
cdr3_aa: CAISENGYRNTEAFF
cdr3_nt: TGTGCCATCAGTGAGAACGGGTACCGGAACACTGAAGCTTTCTTT

v_call: TRBV20-1
j_call: TRBJ1-1
d_call: NA
clone_size: once
cdr3_aa: CSARDWGAGTEAFF
cdr3_nt: TGCAGTGCTCGAGATTGGGGGGCTGGCACTGAAGCTTTCTTT

v_call: TRBV23-1
j_call: TRBJ1-3
d_call: NA
clone_size: NA
cdr3_aa: CASSDPTVPSGNTIYF
cdr3_nt: TGCGCCAGCAGTGACCCGACAGTTCCCTCTGGAAACACCATATATTTT

v_call: TRBV20-1
j_call: TRBJ2-2
d_call: NA
clone_size: NA
cdr3_aa: CSARVGLDTGELFF
cdr3_nt: TGCAGTGCTAGAGTGGGTCTAGACACCGGGGAGCTGTTTTTT

v_call: TRBV4-1
j_call: TRBJ2-1
d_call: TRBD2
clone_size: once
cdr3_aa: CASSQAAGAWNEQFF
cdr3_nt: TGCGCCAGCAGCCAAGCAGCGGGAGCATGGAATGAGCAGTTCTTC

v_call: TRBV24-1
j_call: TRBJ2-5
d_call: TRBD2
clone_size: once
cdr3_aa: CATSDLRTSGTQETQYF
cdr3_nt: TGTGCCACCAGTGATTTGAGGACTAGCGGGACTCAAGAGACCCAGTACTTC

v_call: TRBV7-9
j_call: TRBJ1-2
d_call: NA
clone_size: few
cdr3_aa: CASSVAVGERIGGYTF
cdr3_nt: TGTGCCAGCAGCGTAGCGGTCGGGGAGCGAATCGGGGGCTACACCTTC

v_call: TRBV27
j_call: TRBJ2-7
d_call: NA
clone_size: NA
cdr3_aa: CASSPVRGPYEQYF
cdr3_nt: TGTGCCAGCAGTCCCGTCCGGGGCCCCTACGAGCAGTACTTC

v_call: TRBV18
j_call: TRBJ2-4
d_call: NA
clone_size: NA
cdr3_aa: CASRQGHSKNIQYF
cdr3_nt: TGTGCCAGCCGCCAGGGACACTCCAAAAACATTCAGTACTTC

v_call: TRBV28
j_call: TRBJ2-1
d_call: NA
clone_size: few
cdr3_aa: CASSLWASVSEQFF
cdr3_nt: TGTGCCAGCAGTTTATGGGCTAGCGTTAGTGAGCAGTTCTTC

v_call: TRBV20-1
j_call: TRBJ2-1
d_call: TRBD2
clone_size: NA
cdr3_aa: CSLLRTRSNEQFF
cdr3_nt: TGCAGTCTTCTGCGGACTAGAAGCAATGAGCAGTTCTTC

v_call: TRBV11-2
j_call: TRBJ2-3
d_call: NA
clone_size: NA
cdr3_aa: CASSLDGGPQDTQYF
cdr3_nt: TGTGCCAGCAGCTTAGACGGGGGCCCCCAGGATACGCAGTATTTT